The clone carrying this T cell receptor (beta chain) was counted ten times or more. The entry originates in a study of low-dose radiotherapy and immunotherapy resistance in tumors. The length of the CDR3 is 16 residues. V was pared by 2 bases and J by 5 bases, with 7 bases of the junction left unmatched. Germline V gene lookup returns CDR1 KGHSH and CDR2 LQKENI. Indicated time point: after trial treatment. Treatment specified: LDRT plus nivolumab, ipilimumab, low-dose cyclophosphamide and aspirin (RACIN trial). Those eligible were patients bearing advanced solid tumors lacking tumor-infiltrating lymphocytes. cDNA synthesis used a TRAV/TRBV-specific primer set for both chains. TCR amplification used about 18 PCR cycles, a constant-region primer and a V-primer adapter. TCRdb reprocessed the reads with MiXCR, giving one entry per CDR3 protein. The sample yields approximately 80,000 distinct CDR3 sequences, 15% to 20% seen once.

The V and J genes are TRBV18 and TRBJ2-2; TRBD2 matches 8 bases. The sample was PBMCs, taken after low-dose radiotherapy plus immunotherapy. The receptor was isolated from a male donor with prostate cancer. CDR3 residues: CASSPILAAETGELFF. The DNA for the CDR3 is TGTGCCAGCTCACCAATACTAGCGGCGGAGACCGGGGAGCTGTTTTTT.